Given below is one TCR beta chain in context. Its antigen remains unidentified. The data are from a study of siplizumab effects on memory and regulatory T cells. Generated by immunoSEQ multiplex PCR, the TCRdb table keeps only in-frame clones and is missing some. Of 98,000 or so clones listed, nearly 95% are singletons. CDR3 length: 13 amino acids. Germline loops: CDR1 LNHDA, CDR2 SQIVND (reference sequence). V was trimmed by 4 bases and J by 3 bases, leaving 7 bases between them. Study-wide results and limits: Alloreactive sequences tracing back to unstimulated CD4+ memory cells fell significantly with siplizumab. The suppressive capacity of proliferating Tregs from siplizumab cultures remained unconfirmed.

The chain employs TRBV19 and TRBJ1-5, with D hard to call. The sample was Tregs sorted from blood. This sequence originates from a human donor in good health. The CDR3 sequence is CASSRDLNQPQHF. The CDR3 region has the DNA TGTGCCAGTAGTAGGGATCTCAATCAGCCCCAGCATTTT.